This entry lists 11 T cell receptor beta chains sequenced from one sample in a study of radiotherapy plus CTLA-4 blockade in lung cancer. TCRdb keeps only in-frame clones here, not all; method: immunoSEQ multiplex PCR. Of 55,000 to 80,000 clones in the sample, around 77% were seen once. The sequencing here drew on peripheral blood, taken from a patient treated with radiotherapy plus ipilimumab. These receptors originate from a human donor with non-small cell lung cancer who had a complete response to radiotherapy plus ipilimumab.

This clone was seen once. The chain uses TRBV15 and TRBJ2-1, with 11 nucleotides matching TRBD1. V trimming: 5 bases; J trimming: 4 bases; junction bases outside the gene matches: 19. Germline loops: CDR1 LNHNV, CDR2 YYDKDF (reference sequence). The CDR3 covers 20 residues. CDR3 protein: CATSPGQGVSGRTKYNEQFF. The CDR3 DNA follows: TGTGCCACCAGCCCGGGACAGGGGGTAAGTGGGAGGACCAAATACAATGAGCAGTTCTTC.

Only a few counts were recorded for this clone. The V call is TRBV5-4, the J call TRBJ1-3; TRBD1 matches 7 bases. The CDR3 runs 15 residues. V gave up 4 bases and J gave up 4 bases; unmatched junction bases: 8. The germline V gene has CDR1 SGHNT and CDR2 YYREEE (reference sequence). The CDR3 sequence is CASSPSRDSGNTIYF. CDR3 bases: TGTGCCAGCAGCCCGTCCCGGGACAGCGGAAACACCATATATTTT.

The gene calls are TRBV6-1 and TRBJ1-5; the match to TRBD1 covers 9 bases. This CDR3 has 15 residues. Germline values: CDR1 MNHNS, CDR2 SASEGT. Trimming cost V 5 bases and J 1 base; bases outside gene matches: 3. CDR3 bases: TGTGCCAGCAGTTGGACAGGGGCGAGCAATCAGCCCCAGCATTTT. Its translation is CASSWTGASNQPQHF.

The chain is built from TRBV18 and TRBJ2-1; 7 nucleotides align to TRBD1. Germline CDR1 reads KGHSH; CDR2 reads LQKENI. With 2 bases clipped from V and 5 bases from J, the junction kept 3 bases outside the gene matches. CDR3 length: 14 amino acids. In DNA, the CDR3 is TGTGCCAGCTCACCAGGGCAGGGGGACAATGAGCAGTTCTTC. This encodes CASSPGQGDNEQFF.

The CDR3 is CASSPERFPLGYNEQFF. In DNA form, the CDR3 reads TGTGCCAGCTCACCTGAGAGATTTCCTCTAGGGTACAATGAGCAGTTCTTC. The chain has TRBV18 and TRBJ2-1; no firm D call. Per the germline V gene, CDR1 is KGHSH and CDR2 is LQKENI. The CDR3 has 17 amino acids. Trimming pared 3 bases from V and 4 bases from J, leaving 19 bases between.

The V and J genes are TRBV7-9 and TRBJ1-2; D remains ambiguous. Deletions cut 1 base from V and 8 bases from J, with 14 bases between. Germline CDR1 reads SEHNR; CDR2 reads FQNEAQ (reference sequence). The CDR3 consists of 14 residues. CDR3 coding DNA: TGTGCCAGCAGCTTAGAGACCACCTCGGGAGGCTACACCTTC. Protein product: CASSLETTSGGYTF.

The rearrangement links TRBV30 to TRBJ1-1; TRBD1 is a possible D gene (6 bases). The CDR3 has 13 amino acids. Germline-derived CDR1 and CDR2 are GTSNPN and SVGIG (reference sequence). Trimming pared 6 bases from V and 0 bases from J, leaving 11 bases between. The CDR3 is CACWTAMNTEAFF. The CDR3 nucleotides are TGTGCCTGCTGGACAGCCATGAACACTGAAGCTTTCTTT.

J is TRBJ1-4 and V is TRBV5-1, with D unclear. The germline V gene encodes CDR1 SGHRS and CDR2 YFSETQ. Trimming took off 0 bases at V and 3 bases at J, with 6 bases between the two ends. The CDR3 spans 14 residues. DNA for the CDR3: TGCGCCAGCAGCTTGGGAGGGCCTAATGAAAAACTGTTTTTT. Its protein product is CASSLGGPNEKLFF. The whole variable domain, remainder taken from reference TRBV5-1 and TRBJ1-4, is KAGVTQTPRYLIKTRGQQVTLSCSPISGHRSVSWYQQTPGQGLQFLFEYFSETQRNKGNFPGRFSGRQFSNSRSEMNVSTLELGDSALYLCASSLGGPNEKLFFGSGTQLSVL.

This rearrangement joins TRBV7-9 to TRBJ1-2; a possible D gene is TRBD1 (6 bases). This CDR3 spans 14 amino acids. Germline-derived CDR1 and CDR2 are SEHNR and FQNEAQ (reference sequence). Trimming stripped 6 bases from V and 5 bases from J, with 16 bases between. The CDR3 nucleotides are TGTGCCAGCAGTCGCTCAGGGGACGCTTATGGCTACACCTTC. As protein: CASSRSGDAYGYTF.

This chain links TRBV7-2 with TRBJ1-5; no clear D. This CDR3 region has 14 residues. V was clipped by 0 bases and J by 4 bases, with 7 bases between them. Per germline, CDR1 SGHTA and CDR2 FQGNSA. This CDR3 is CASSLAGGNQPQHF. The CDR3, as DNA: TGTGCCAGCAGCTTAGCCGGTGGGAATCAGCCCCAGCATTTT.

This clone was counted only a few times. The chain has TRBV18 and TRBJ1-5; D not certain. The germline CDR1 and CDR2 sequences are KGHSH and LQKENI. The germline V and J ends were trimmed by 3 bases and 4 bases, with 10 bases remaining between them. This CDR3 contains 14 residues. The CDR3, as DNA: TGTGCCAGCTCACCGAGCAGTCCGAATCAGCCCCAGCATTTT. Its translation is CASSPSSPNQPQHF.